A single sample gave rise to the 18 T cell receptor beta chains below, sequenced in a study of cytomegalovirus exposure and HLA in healthy donors. PCR involved 60 Vbeta and 13 Jbeta primers. Only in-frame clones appear in the TCRdb table, and some are missing; sequencing was by immunoSEQ multiplex PCR. The sample has 120,000 or so clones, 17% seen once. The sequencing input was PBMCs. Receptors originate from a female donor in good health and CMV-seropositive.

J is TRBJ2-7 and V is TRBV5-6, with 10 bases fitting TRBD2. The CDR3 covers 14 residues. V was pared by 1 base and J by 7 bases, with 5 bases of the junction left unmatched. CDR1 SGHDT and CDR2 YYEEEE come from the germline V gene. The CDR3 sequence is CASSLRAGGKEQYF. The CDR3 bases are TGTGCCAGCAGCTTGAGAGCGGGAGGGAAAGAGCAGTACTTC.

This clone appeared a few times. The V call is TRBV23-1, the J call TRBJ1-1, with D perhaps TRBD1 (5 bases). TRBV23-1 is given ORF status, its function remaining uncertain. There are 12 residues in the CDR3. V was cut by 2 bases and J by 8 bases, with 9 bases left in between. Here the CDR3 DNA reads TGCGCCAGCAGTCAAAGGGGCGCCGAAGCTTTCTTT. Protein product: CASSQRGAEAFF.

This clone appeared a few times. The genes are TRBV7-2 and TRBJ1-1; D is unresolved. This CDR3 comprises 14 residues. V was shortened by 5 bases and J by 1 base, with 11 bases between the two germline ends. Germline CDR1 SGHTA, CDR2 FQGNSA. The CDR3 here is CASSPRTTNTEAFF. Here the CDR3 DNA reads TGTGCCAGCAGCCCCCGAACTACGAACACTGAAGCTTTCTTT.

This clone was detected a few times. The rearrangement uses TRBV7-9 and TRBJ1-2; 8 nucleotides agree with TRBD1. V was pared by 3 bases and J by 5 bases, with 2 bases of the junction left unmatched. Germline CDR1 reads SEHNR; CDR2 reads FQNEAQ (reference sequence). This CDR3 spans 13 amino acids. The CDR3 region is CASSLTGAYGYTF. CDR3 nucleotides: TGTGCCAGCAGCTTGACAGGGGCGTATGGCTACACCTTC.

The chain is built from TRBV7-9 and TRBJ2-7, with unresolved D. CDR1 SEHNR and CDR2 FQNEAQ come from the germline V gene (reference sequence). The CDR3 covers 17 residues. V was shortened by 4 bases and J by 4 bases, with 23 bases between the two germline ends. CDR3 sequence reads: CASSSTPFPRYLYEQYF. In DNA form, the CDR3 reads TGTGCCAGCAGCTCCACACCGTTCCCTAGATATCTATACGAGCAGTACTTC.

The V call is TRBV27, the J call TRBJ1-1, with D perhaps TRBD1 (5 bases). The CDR3 is 15 amino acids. The V gene's germline CDR1 is MNHEY and CDR2 SMNVEV (reference sequence). The V end was cut by 10 bases, the J end by 4 bases, with 22 bases between. For the CDR3, the DNA is TGTGCCACCGAAACCCGTGATCAGGGCGGCACTGAAGCTTTCTTT. Translated: CATETRDQGGTEAFF.

This clone turned up a few times. The CDR3 sequence is CASSPVHNEQFF. CDR3 coding DNA: TGTGCCAGCAGTCCCGTCCACAATGAGCAGTTCTTC. The chain joins TRBV28 to TRBJ2-1; D ambiguous. CDR3 length equals 12 residues. Deletions cut 5 bases from V and 5 bases from J, with 7 bases between. Germline V gene lookup returns CDR1 MDHEN and CDR2 SYDVKM.

The table lists this clone with a few counts. V usage is TRBV4-3 and J usage is TRBJ2-4, with 9 nucleotides matching TRBD2. This CDR3 has 19 residues. The junction had 9 bases not matched to a gene; V was cut back by 0 bases and J by 0 bases. Germline V gives CDR1 LGHNA, CDR2 YSLEER. CDR3 nucleotides: TGCGCCAGCAGCCAAGAATCCGCCCTAGCGGGGCTAGCCAAAAACATTCAGTACTTC. Translated, it gives CASSQESALAGLAKNIQYF.

With regard to this clone: Other DNA sequences of this sample code for an identical CDR3. The chain uses TRBV30 and TRBJ1-1; TRBD1 matches at 8 bases. The CDR3 loop spans 13 amino acids. The germline CDR1 and CDR2 sequences are GTSNPN and SVGIG (reference sequence). V lost 3 bases and J lost 1; bases outside the gene matches: 1. The CDR3 DNA sequence: TGTGCCTGGAGCGGACAGGGGAACACTGAAGCTTTCTTT. Protein product: CAWSGQGNTEAFF. Variable domain in full (rest from reference TRBV30 and TRBJ1-1): SQTIHQWPATLVQPVGSPLSLECTVEGTSNPNLYWYRQAAGRGLQLLFYSVGIGQISSEVPQNLSASRPQDRQFILSSKKLLLSDSGFYLCAWSGQGNTEAFFGQGTRLTVV.

This clone showed up just once. The chain uses TRBV20-1 and TRBJ2-3, with a tentative D call TRBD1 (6 bases). The ends were cut back, 7 bases at V and 3 bases at J, with 8 bases in the middle. Germline CDR1 and CDR2: DFQATT and SNEGSKA (reference sequence). The CDR3 has 11 residues. This CDR3 is CSGQGTDTQYF. CDR3 DNA: TGCAGTGGGCAGGGGACAGATACGCAGTATTTT.

This clone was detected only a few times. The V and J genes are TRBV10-3 and TRBJ1-4; unclear D gene. Trimming pared 4 bases from V and 0 bases from J, leaving 12 bases between. The CDR3 is 16 amino acids. Looked up from germline, CDR1 is ENHRY and CDR2 is SYGVKD. In DNA form, the CDR3 reads TGTGCCATCAGTGTCCGCGGGGAGGCAACTAATGAAAAACTGTTTTTT. Its translation: CAISVRGEATNEKLFF.

The chain is built from TRBV2 and TRBJ2-7; 12 positions agree with TRBD2. The CDR3 is 15 residues long. Germline CDR1 SNHLY, CDR2 FYNNEI. Trimming removed 4 bases from V and 6 bases from J; junction bases left unmatched: 7. The DNA of the CDR3 is TGTGCCAGCAGTGGACTAGCGGGAGCGGGAAGCGAGCAGTACTTC. Amino acids: CASSGLAGAGSEQYF.

The chain employs TRBV9 and TRBJ1-1; weak D call: TRBD1 (5 bases). Trimming took off 2 bases at V and 3 bases at J, with 8 bases between the two ends. In germline, CDR1 is SGDLS, CDR2 YYNGEE. The CDR3 sequence is 13 residues long. The CDR3 here is CASSVGLDTEAFF. The DNA of the CDR3 is TGTGCCAGCAGCGTGGGACTCGACACTGAAGCTTTCTTT.

The chain uses TRBV14 and TRBJ2-1, with D perhaps TRBD1 (6 bases). Germline CDR1 reads SGHDN; CDR2 reads FVKESK. V was shortened by 1 base and J by 10 bases, with 14 bases between the two germline ends. This CDR3 is built from 14 residues. The CDR3 DNA reads TGTGCCAGCAGCCAAGTTGCAGGGGTCGGCGAGCAGTTCTTC. Translated, it gives CASSQVAGVGEQFF.

This clone was picked up a small number of times. CDR3 in DNA: TGCGCCAGTTCTAGCAAAAACATTCAGTACTTC. This translates into CASSSKNIQYF. The chain links TRBV10-2 to TRBJ2-4; no clear D. Trimming took off 9 bases at V and 3 bases at J, with 6 bases between the two ends. The CDR3 is 11 residues long. Germline lookup yields CDR1 WSHSY and CDR2 SAAADI.

V usage is TRBV2 and J usage is TRBJ2-5; TRBD1 might be the D (6 bases). This CDR3 region has 15 residues. Germline V gene data show CDR1 as SNHLY and CDR2 as FYNNEI. The V and J ends lost 1 base and 2 bases respectively, with 11 bases between them. The CDR3 nucleotides are TGTGCCAGCAGTGAAGAGGGAAGGGGGCAAGAGACCCAGTACTTC. It is translated as CASSEEGRGQETQYF.

The gene calls are TRBV28 and TRBJ1-4; D remains ambiguous. Per the germline V gene, CDR1 is MDHEN and CDR2 is SYDVKM. There are 12 residues in the CDR3. Deletions cut 9 bases from V and 8 bases from J, with 13 bases between. For the CDR3, the DNA is TGTGCCAGTGGACGGGAGGAAGAAAAACTGTTTTTT. It encodes CASGREEEKLFF.

Only a few counts were recorded for this clone. The chain uses TRBV5-1 and TRBJ1-6, with D perhaps matching TRBD1 (6 bases). The CDR3 is 16 residues long. The germline CDR1 and CDR2 sequences are SGHRS and YFSETQ. Trimming pared 0 bases from V and 1 base from J, leaving 8 bases between. The CDR3 loop is CASSLEGGSYNSPLHF. For the CDR3, the DNA is TGCGCCAGCAGCTTGGAAGGGGGATCCTATAATTCACCCCTCCACTTT.